This TCR beta chain was sequenced in a study of human T cells and chemical hapten exposure. Stated time point: patch test 2, 6 weeks after DPC sensitization. Stated treatment: therapeutic diphenylcyclopropenone sensitization with weekly scalp DPC. J was trimmed by 6 bases and V by 4 bases; bases with no gene match: 7. The V gene's germline CDR1 is MDHEN and CDR2 SYDVKM. The CDR3 extends over 16 amino acids. Original data processing: The median was around 88,000 TCRs per sample, ranging roughly 23,224 to 690,600. Each CDR3 protein gets one entry after TCRdb re-called the RACE reads with MiXCR. TCRdb's processing, not the study's, gives the V and J calls here. The sample lists fewer than 100,000 distinct CDR3 sequences, roughly a tenth occurring once. This clonotype was seen a few times.

The sequences come from whole blood, collected in connection with sensitization to the hapten diphenylcyclopropenone (DPC). J is TRBJ1-5 and V is TRBV28, with TRBD1 matching 12 bases. The clonotype was recovered from a woman between 40 and 50 years old with alopecia areata. Some clones in this sample may be carry-over from other donors' samples. The CDR3 coding sequence is TGTGCCAGCAGTTCGAGGGGGACAGGGGGCCTTCAGCCCCAGCATTTT. It specifies CASSSRGTGGLQPQHF. Together with reference TRBV28 and TRBJ1-5, the CDR3 gives the full variable domain: DVKVTQSSRYLVKRTGEKVFLECVQDMDHENMFWYRQDPGLGLRLIYFSYDVKMKEKGDIPEGYSVSREKKERFSLILESASTNQTSMYLCASSSRGTGGLQPQHFGDGTRLSIL.